Each of the 21 T cell receptor beta chains below was sequenced from the same sample in a study of patients and donors after allogeneic stem cell transplantation (dated by TCRdb to about 2020). Receptors were amplified or captured by RT-PCR. The reads were generated on a NextSeq 550. The public reads were reanalyzed by TCRdb: fastp trimming at Q25, MiXCR alignment, in-frame beta chains only. Rows are unified per CDR3 protein, each entry keeping the most common DNA and genes. Recorded for this sample are roughly 880,000 distinct CDR3 sequences; about a sixth of them occurred a single time. The ten most abundant clones make up 6% of the sample. Sequenced material: blood, either unsorted or a sorted T cell fraction (not recorded which). Receptors were obtained from a human donor who was either an allogeneic HSCT recipient or a stem cell or donor lymphocyte infusion donor (not recorded which). It is not recorded whose cells these are; they may come from a transplant donor.

This clonotype was recorded once. J is TRBJ1-6 and V is TRBV2, with 9 bases identical to TRBD1. The V gene's germline CDR1 is SNHLY and CDR2 FYNNEI. Germline trimming cut 6 bases from V and 6 bases from J; bases unmatched to any gene: 6. The CDR3 is 15 amino acids. The CDR3 nucleotides are TGTGCCAGCAGACTGGGACAGGGACTTAATTCACCCCTCCACTTT. It codes for CASRLGQGLNSPLHF.

The genes are TRBV12-3 or TRBV12-4 and TRBJ2-3; TRBD2 aligns across 9 bases. CDR3 size: 15 residues. V gave up 2 bases and J gave up 8 bases; unmatched junction bases: 8. The DNA for the CDR3 is TGTGCCAGCAGTTTACTTAGCGGGAGTGCGGGTACGCAGTATTTT. As protein: CASSLLSGSAGTQYF.

This clonotype showed up just a few times. The J gene is TRBJ1-1, the V gene TRBV6-1; TRBD1 might be the D (6 bases). Trimming left V 6 bases short and J 8 bases short, with 16 bases between. The CDR3 has 13 amino acids. Per the germline V gene, CDR1 is MNHNS and CDR2 is SASEGT. CDR3 nucleotides: TGTGCCAGCAGCTCGACAGGACTACTGGAAGCTTTCTTT. Amino acids: CASSSTGLLEAFF.

The rearrangement links TRBV5-1 to TRBJ2-7; D is ambiguous. V was trimmed by 2 bases and J by 7 bases, leaving 13 bases between them. Germline CDR1 SGHRS, CDR2 YFSETQ. The CDR3 contains 13 residues. The CDR3: CASSFQQGQEQYF. The CDR3 DNA reads TGCGCCAGCAGCTTCCAACAAGGTCAAGAGCAGTACTTC. The full variable domain, its missing parts supplied by reference TRBV5-1 and TRBJ2-7, is KAGVTQTPRYLIKTRGQQVTLSCSPISGHRSVSWYQQTPGQGLQFLFEYFSETQRNKGNFPGRFSGRQFSNSRSEMNVSTLELGDSALYLCASSFQQGQEQYFGPGTRLTVT.

This clonotype appeared a few times. V is TRBV12-3 or TRBV12-4 and J is TRBJ2-1, with 7 positions matching TRBD2. The CDR3 extends over 16 amino acids. The trim removed 2 bases at V and 5 bases at J, leaving 9 bases unmatched. CDR3 protein: CASSLPSGTTNNEQFF. DNA of the CDR3: TGTGCCAGCAGTTTACCGTCGGGGACTACCAACAATGAGCAGTTCTTC.

This clonotype was observed a few times. This chain uses TRBV20-1 with TRBJ2-2; weak D call: TRBD1 (6 bases). The CDR3 is 16 residues long. CDR1 and CDR2 from the germline V gene are DFQATT and SNEGSKA (reference sequence). The ends were cut back, 1 base at V and 3 bases at J, with 15 bases in the middle. CDR3 DNA: TGCAGTGCTAGAGGCCGCCTGGACAGCTACACCGGGGAGCTGTTTTTT. Its protein is CSARGRLDSYTGELFF.

The sample holds many counts of this clonotype. The chain combines TRBV12-3 or TRBV12-4 with TRBJ2-3; 7 bases fit TRBD1. J lost 6 bases, V lost 8 bases, and 17 bases had no gene match. The CDR3 contains 16 residues. The CDR3 loop is CASHSRGTSIGDTQYF. In nucleotides, the CDR3 is TGTGCCAGCCATTCCAGGGGGACCTCAATAGGGGATACGCAGTATTTT.

This clonotype was observed at least ten times. The chain carries TRBV27 and TRBJ2-2, with D possibly TRBD2 on 6 matching bases. V lost 0 bases and J 7 bases, leaving 15 bases between the germline ends. Germline assignment: CDR1 MNHEY and CDR2 SMNVEV (reference sequence). The CDR3 is 16 residues long. This CDR3 reads CASSLSGGVRNGELFF. The CDR3 DNA reads as TGTGCCAGCAGTTTATCGGGCGGGGTCAGGAACGGGGAGCTGTTTTTT.

The chain links TRBV20-1 to TRBJ2-7; perhaps D is TRBD1 or TRBD2 (6 bases each). Germline lookup yields CDR1 DFQATT and CDR2 SNEGSKA (reference sequence). The CDR3 loop spans 14 amino acids. DNA of the CDR3: TGCAGCGCCGGTGACGGCGGGGACACCTACGAGCAGTACTTC. Its translation: CSAGDGGDTYEQYF.

This clonotype was detected many times. The rearrangement uses TRBV12-3 or TRBV12-4 and TRBJ1-6; tentatively, D is TRBD1 (5 bases). The CDR3 is 15 residues long. Trimming stripped 7 bases from V and 6 bases from J, with 16 bases between. DNA of the CDR3: TGTGCCAGCACCCAAGCTACGGGGGGTAATTCACCCCTCCACTTT. Its protein product is CASTQATGGNSPLHF.

As DNA, the CDR3 is TGCGCCAGCAGCCCTCGTGCGGATCCAACTAATGAAAAACTGTTTTTT. Translation gives CASSPRADPTNEKLFF. The genes are TRBV5-1 and TRBJ1-4; D uncertain. Trimming pared 4 bases from V and 0 bases from J, leaving 13 bases between. CDR3 size: 16 residues. The V gene's germline CDR1 is SGHRS and CDR2 YFSETQ.

This chain joins TRBV10-3 and TRBJ2-1, with D tentatively TRBD1 (6 bases). The CDR3 covers 13 residues. CDR1 and CDR2 from the germline V gene are ENHRY and SYGVKD. Trimming left V 8 bases short and J 3 bases short, with 11 bases between. This CDR3 reads CAIGTQIYNEQFF. CDR3 nucleotide sequence: TGTGCCATCGGGACACAAATCTACAATGAGCAGTTCTTC.

In this sample, this clonotype turned up a few times. The genes are TRBV25-1 and TRBJ2-1, with D perhaps matching TRBD1 (6 bases). This CDR3 has 13 residues. The ends were cut back, 2 bases at V and 8 bases at J, with 10 bases in the middle. Germline V CDR1 and CDR2: MGHDK, SYGVNS. The CDR3 here is CASSEGAGDEQFF. The CDR3, as DNA: TGTGCCAGCAGTGAAGGGGCAGGGGATGAGCAGTTCTTC.

This clonotype was counted ten times or more. The genes are TRBV10-3 and TRBJ2-1; TRBD2 matches 14 bases. The CDR3 runs to 14 residues. CDR1 is ENHRY, CDR2 SYGVKD, per germline. V lost 6 bases to trimming and J lost 10 bases; unmatched junction nucleotides: 5. CDR3 nucleotides: TGTGCCATCAGGACTAGCGGGAGGGCCCTGGAGCAGTTCTTC. Translation: CAIRTSGRALEQFF.

The chain combines TRBV29-1 with TRBJ1-1; D remains ambiguous. The V and J ends lost 7 bases and 1 base respectively, with 13 bases between them. The CDR3 is 13 amino acids. The germline gives CDR1 SQVTM, CDR2 ANQGSEA. This chain's CDR3 is CSGEQTQNTEAFF. The CDR3 nucleotides read TGCAGCGGCGAACAGACCCAGAACACTGAAGCTTTCTTT.

This clonotype was recorded at least ten times. V is TRBV11-2 and J is TRBJ2-7, with D perhaps TRBD1 or TRBD2 (5 bases each). V lost 2 bases and J lost 6, with 11 bases in between. From germline, CDR1 is SGHAT and CDR2 FQNNGV. CDR3 length: 13 residues. The CDR3 DNA reads TGTGCCAGCAGCTTAAGCCTTGGGGGCGAGCAGTACTTC. This gives the protein CASSLSLGGEQYF.

The chain uses TRBV18 and TRBJ2-2; possibly TRBD1 for D (6 bases). CDR1 and CDR2 (germline): KGHSH, LQKENI. Trimming left V 0 bases short and J 6 bases short, with 11 bases between. The CDR3 runs to 15 residues. The CDR3, as DNA: TGTGCCAGCTCACCACCCAGGGGAGAGCCCGGGGAGCTGTTTTTT. Protein sequence: CASSPPRGEPGELFF. The full variable domain, with the rest looked up from reference TRBV18 and TRBJ2-2, is NAGVMQNPRHLVRRRGQEARLRCSPMKGHSHVYWYRQLPEEGLKFMVYLQKENIIDESGMPKERFSAEFPKEGPSILRIQQVVRGDSAAYFCASSPPRGEPGELFFGEGSRLTVL.

This clonotype appeared a few times. The chain recombines TRBV9 with TRBJ1-2; D is possibly TRBD1 (5 bases). Trimming left V 2 bases short and J 1 base short, with 9 bases between. The germline gives CDR1 SGDLS, CDR2 YYNGEE. The CDR3 has 14 residues. CDR3 DNA sequence: TGTGCCAGCAGCGTTGGGGGGGATAACTATGGCTACACCTTC. This codes for CASSVGGDNYGYTF.

This clonotype has a handful of counts. The rearrangement links TRBV28 to TRBJ2-7; D may be TRBD1 or TRBD2 (5 bases each). Trimming left V 2 bases short and J 6 bases short, with 14 bases between. CDR1 MDHEN and CDR2 SYDVKM come from the germline V gene. The CDR3 has 14 amino acids. CDR3 loop: CASSLNSGTGEQYF. CDR3 bases: TGTGCCAGCAGTTTAAATAGTGGGACGGGCGAGCAGTACTTC.

This clonotype occurred a few times. This chain connects TRBV29-1 to TRBJ2-1; possibly TRBD2 for D (6 bases). There are 15 residues in the CDR3. Germline values: CDR1 SQVTM, CDR2 ANQGSEA. Trimming shortened V by 6 bases and J by 0 bases, and 15 bases separated the two germline ends. The CDR3 reads CSVRGWSSSYNEQFF. Here the CDR3 DNA reads TGCAGCGTGCGGGGATGGAGCAGCTCCTACAATGAGCAGTTCTTC.

The chain joins TRBV19 to TRBJ2-5, with 7 bases that match TRBD2. The CDR3 length is 15 residues. Germline CDR1 reads LNHDA; CDR2 reads SQIVND (reference sequence). The junction had 6 bases not matched to a gene; V was cut back by 3 bases and J by 2 bases. CDR3 sequence reads: CASSMGREVQETQYF. DNA for the CDR3: TGTGCCAGTAGTATGGGACGGGAGGTACAAGAGACCCAGTACTTC.